These 3 T cell receptor beta chains were all obtained from the same sample, sequenced in a study of cytomegalovirus exposure and HLA in healthy donors. This PCR relied on a set of 60 Vbeta primers and 13 Jbeta primers. Using immunoSEQ multiplex PCR, the repertoire was profiled, and TCRdb retains in-frame clones only, with some absent. This sample has 150,000 to 170,000 clones; roughly four fifths occur once, and the top ten carry over 1.1%. The source material was PBMCs. All receptors derive from a man aged 18 to 29 in good health and CMV-seronegative.

The chain is built from TRBV28 and TRBJ2-3; D unresolved. The CDR3 is 13 residues long. The V gene lost 3 bases and the J gene lost 7 bases, with 11 bases spanning the gap. The germline V gene has CDR1 MDHEN and CDR2 SYDVKM. The CDR3 nucleotides are TGTGCCAGCAGTTTGAGCTTCGCCTATACGCAGTATTTT. Translated, it gives CASSLSFAYTQYF.

This clone was recorded once. The chain combines TRBV11-2 with TRBJ1-1, with 7 bases matching TRBD1. Germline V gene sequence: CDR1 SGHAT, CDR2 FQNNGV. Trimming at V came to 5 bases and at J to 4 bases, leaving 7 bases not matched to a gene. This CDR3 has 14 residues. The CDR3 coding sequence is TGTGCCAGCAGCCCGGGGACAGCCCGCACTGAAGCTTTCTTT. The encoded protein is CASSPGTARTEAFF.

This chain joins TRBV5-4 and TRBJ1-1, with TRBD1 matching 7 bases. The J segment lost 3 bases and the V segment lost 0 bases, leaving 8 bases of the junction unmatched. The CDR3 spans 16 residues. CDR1 is SGHNT, CDR2 YYREEE, per germline (reference sequence). The CDR3 here is CASSLGITGDHTEAFF. In DNA form, the CDR3 reads TGTGCCAGCAGCTTGGGGATTACAGGGGACCACACTGAAGCTTTCTTT.